These T cell receptor beta chains were read from a single sample in a study of blood T cell repertoires in COVID-19. The repertoire was sequenced with immunoSEQ multiplex PCR; TCRdb's copy has only in-frame clones and lacks some. The sample yields 250,000 to 350,000 clones, about 92% seen once. The specimen was PBMCs or T cells enriched from blood (not recorded which). The receptors were sampled from a man in his fifties or sixties who had recovered from COVID-19. CDR3s include the opening cysteine and the closing phenylalanine or tryptophan. Fields, in order: J gene, clone size, V gene, D gene, CDR3 DNA, CDR3 protein. The D gene is left open where the match is weak. Rows give clone size only sometimes, using once, few, many, or a class for an expanded clone.

TRBJ1-1 - TRBV19 - TGTGCCAGTAGTCCCCGCGGGGCCCGGACTGAAGCTTTCTTT CASSPRGARTEAFF
TRBJ1-6 - TRBV20-1 TRBD1 TGCAGTGCTAGTGCACAGGGGGGTGCACCCCTCCACTTT CSASAQGGAPLHF
TRBJ2-7 - TRBV4-1 TRBD1 TGCGCCAGCAGCCAAGTACAGGGGATGGTCTACGAGCAGTACTTC CASSQVQGMVYEQYF
TRBJ1-1 - TRBV6-2/TRBV6-3 - TGTGCCAGCGGTTCTGCAGGGACGCGGGGCACTGAAGCTTTCTTT CASGSAGTRGTEAFF
TRBJ1-2 once TRBV6-1 TRBD1 TGTGCCAGCAGTGAATCCACAACCTGGGACAGGGCTGTTATCTCTGGCTACACCTTC CASSESTTWDRAVISGYTF
TRBJ1-1 - TRBV25-1 - TGTGCCAGCAGCATGCGCGGGAGTAACACTGAAGCTTTCTTT CASSMRGSNTEAFF
TRBJ2-7 - TRBV6-5 TRBD2 TGTGCCAGCAGTCGCGGGGGCTACGAGCAGTACTTC CASSRGGYEQYF
TRBJ1-2 - TRBV19 TRBD1 TGTGCCAGTAGTCTTTCCGGGACAGGGTCCCATGGCTACACCTTC CASSLSGTGSHGYTF
TRBJ2-5 - TRBV18 - TGTGCCAGCTCAAGAGATCAGGGTCAAGAGACCCAGTACTTC CASSRDQGQETQYF
TRBJ1-5 - TRBV12-3/TRBV12-4 - TGTGCCAGCAGCGCCGCATGGAGTCAGCCCCAGCATTTT CASSAAWSQPQHF
TRBJ2-4 - TRBV6-5 TRBD2 TGTGCCAGCAGTTACCTCGGGGGGGCCGGCGACATTCAGTACTTC CASSYLGGAGDIQYF
TRBJ1-3 - TRBV2 - TGTGCCAGCAGGGCCCTCTCTGGAAACACCATATATTTT CASRALSGNTIYF
TRBJ2-1 - TRBV4-2 - TGTGCCAGCAGCCAAGCCGGACACAAAAATGAGCAGTTCTTC CASSQAGHKNEQFF
TRBJ2-3 - TRBV11-3 - TGTGCCAGCAGCCACGGACAGTCTGAAGATACGCAGTATTTT CASSHGQSEDTQYF
TRBJ2-7 - TRBV4-3 TRBD1 TGCGCCAGCAGCCAGGGTAGACAGGGCTACGAGCAGTACTTC CASSQGRQGYEQYF
TRBJ2-6 - TRBV24-1 - TGTGCCACCAGTGATATCAGGAGGGGAAGCTCTGGGGCCAACGTCCTGACTTTC CATSDIRRGSSGANVLTF
TRBJ1-1 - TRBV14 - TGTGCCAGCAGACCACCGGGACACCCTTGGGACACTGAAGCTTTCTTT CASRPPGHPWDTEAFF
TRBJ2-5 once TRBV5-1 - TGCGCCAGCAGTGTGATCCCGGGAGAGACCCAGTACTTC CASSVIPGETQYF
TRBJ1-4 - TRBV1 - TGCACCAGCAGCCAAGTTAGTCAGGGTTTCGAAAAACTGTTTTTT CTSSQVSQGFEKLFF
TRBJ1-5 - TRBV3-1/TRBV3-2 - TGTGCCAGCAGCCAAGTGCAGGGTCAGCCCCAGCATTTT CASSQVQGQPQHF
TRBJ1-1 - TRBV27 - TGTGCCAGCAGTTTAGAGGGAGCGAACACTGAAGCTTTCTTT CASSLEGANTEAFF
TRBJ1-2 - TRBV6-1 - TGTGCCAGCAGTGAAACCGGGACTTCCTCTCTGCGCTATGGCTACACCTTC CASSETGTSSLRYGYTF
TRBJ2-2 - TRBV9 TRBD2 TGTGCCAGCAGCGTAGTGGTTGGGACTAAATACGGGGAGCTGTTTTTT CASSVVVGTKYGELFF